This T cell receptor (beta chain) appears in the sequencing data of a study of vaccination and CD4 T cells after COVID-19. Treatment of the sample: approximately 11-day PBMC culture with coronavirus spike peptide pools or control peptides (ViraFEST assay). The authors cultured around 2.1 million PBMCs per well with around 10 IU/ml IL-2 and 10 ug/ml peptide pools. The Oncomine TCR Beta short-read assay sequenced DNA from cultured CD4+ T cells. TCRdb reprocessed the PCR reads with MiXCR, giving one entry per CDR3 protein. The sample has about 19,000 distinct CDR3 sequences, around 50% seen once. Of note for this clonotype: The antigen is undetermined.

Sequenced material: CD4+ T cells from blood, cultured in vitro, taken before SARS-CoV-2 vaccination. The clonotype originates from a human donor who had recovered from COVID-19.

In DNA, the CDR3 is TGCGCCAGCACTGCATTAGCGGGAGAAGAGACCCAGTACTTC. Amino acids: CASTALAGEETQYF. The gene calls are TRBV5-1 and TRBJ2-5; TRBD2 matches at 9 bases. Germline V gene data show CDR1 as SGHRS and CDR2 as YFSETQ. After removal of 6 bases from V and 3 bases from J, the junction contained 6 bases not matched to a gene. The CDR3 consists of 14 residues.